Shown below are 31 T cell receptor beta chains from a single sample sequenced in a study of shared clonotypes between healthy human individuals. CD45RO-negative, CCR7-selected cells formed the naive CD8 fraction, which excluded terminally differentiated effector memory CD45RA+ cells. TCRdb's copy holds only in-frame clones and misses some; the assay was immunoSEQ multiplex PCR. The sample records 2 million to 2.5 million clones, less than 95% being singletons. The sequenced sample consisted of naive CD8+ T cells sorted from blood. The origin of the receptors is a man aged 18 to 29 in good health.

This chain joins TRBV10-2 and TRBJ1-1; 8 bases are a match to TRBD1. The CDR3 spans 14 residues. CDR1 and CDR2 (germline): WSHSY, SAAADI. V lost 8 bases to trimming and J lost 5 bases; unmatched junction nucleotides: 10. Here the CDR3 reads CASGGQGMLTEAFF. CDR3 DNA sequence: TGCGCCAGCGGAGGACAGGGTATGTTGACTGAAGCTTTCTTT.

J is TRBJ2-7 and V is TRBV27; TRBD1 matches 9 bases. Germline loops: CDR1 MNHEY, CDR2 SMNVEV (reference sequence). The CDR3 totals 14 residues. Germline trimming cut 1 base from V and 5 bases from J; bases unmatched to any gene: 3. CDR3 protein: CASSLWGQGDEQYF. In nucleotides, the CDR3 is TGTGCCAGCAGTTTATGGGGACAGGGTGACGAGCAGTACTTC.

The chain recombines TRBV4-1 with TRBJ2-3, with D tentatively TRBD2 (6 bases). CDR1 MGHRA and CDR2 YSYEKL come from the germline V gene. The CDR3 consists of 15 residues. V was shortened by 7 bases and J by 5 bases, with 19 bases between the two germline ends. CDR3 coding DNA: TGCGCCAGCAAGGTCGGATTAGCGGTTGGAGATACGCAGTATTTT. It translates to CASKVGLAVGDTQYF.

V and J are TRBV4-1 and TRBJ2-5, with 7 bases matching TRBD1. After removal of 4 bases from V and 1 base from J, the junction contained 6 bases not matched to a gene. Looked up from germline, CDR1 is MGHRA and CDR2 is YSYEKL. The CDR3 totals 15 residues. The CDR3 sequence: CASSLRQGPQETQYF. The CDR3 nucleotides read TGCGCCAGCAGCCTTCGACAGGGCCCCCAAGAGACCCAGTACTTC.

This clone is a singleton in its sample. The V call is TRBV11-2, the J call TRBJ2-1, with 12 bases identical to TRBD1. Germline assignment: CDR1 SGHAT and CDR2 FQNNGV. The CDR3 sequence is 16 residues long. The V and J ends lost 1 base and 7 bases, in that order; junction bases with no gene match: 5. CDR3 DNA sequence: TGTGCCAGCAGCTTAGTCCCGGGACAGGGGGCTAATGAGCAGTTCTTC. Amino acids: CASSLVPGQGANEQFF. The full variable domain, completed using reference TRBV11-2 and TRBJ2-1, is EAGVAQSPRYKIIEKRQSVAFWCNPISGHATLYWYQQILGQGPKLLIQFQNNGVVDDSQLPKDRFSAERLKGVDSTLKIQPAKLEDSAVYLCASSLVPGQGANEQFFGPGTRLTVL.

The rearrangement uses TRBV10-3 and TRBJ2-1, with 8 bases fitting TRBD1. Trimming took 2 bases from V and 5 from J; bases not matched to a gene: 8. This CDR3 region has 16 residues. The germline gives CDR1 ENHRY, CDR2 SYGVKD. The CDR3 DNA sequence: TGTGCCATCAGTGAGCCTCCCGGACAGGGCCACAATGAGCAGTTCTTC. As protein: CAISEPPGQGHNEQFF.

This chain joins TRBV4-1 and TRBJ2-5; possibly TRBD1 for D (5 bases). This CDR3 comprises 16 residues. Germline V CDR1 and CDR2: MGHRA, YSYEKL. Trimming shortened V by 4 bases and J by 1 base, and 16 bases separated the two germline ends. The CDR3 region is CASSPSIRGSQETQYF. The DNA of the CDR3 is TGCGCCAGCAGCCCATCAATAAGGGGATCCCAAGAGACCCAGTACTTC.

This clone is a singleton in its sample. The chain recombines TRBV5-6 with TRBJ2-2; D gene ambiguous. CDR1 SGHDT and CDR2 YYEEEE come from the germline V gene. CDR3 length: 15 residues. Trimming pared 1 base from V and 3 bases from J, leaving 10 bases between. The CDR3: CASSLSDGYTGELFF. CDR3 sequence (DNA): TGTGCCAGCAGCTTGTCGGACGGTTACACCGGGGAGCTGTTTTTT.

The gene calls are TRBV28 and TRBJ2-2; 7 bases match TRBD1. The CDR3 length is 15 residues. J lost 6 bases, V lost 3 bases, and 7 bases had no gene match. Germline V gives CDR1 MDHEN, CDR2 SYDVKM. CDR3 coding DNA: TGTGCCAGCAGTTTTGACAGGGTAATCGCCGGGGAGCTGTTTTTT. Encoded protein: CASSFDRVIAGELFF.

The chain joins TRBV4-1 to TRBJ2-3; TRBD2 agrees at 8 bases. Losses at the gene ends were 3 bases for V and 2 bases for J; bases not matched to a gene: 7. The germline gives CDR1 MGHRA, CDR2 YSYEKL. The CDR3 extends over 16 amino acids. CDR3 loop: CASSQGSGGPTDTQYF. In DNA, the CDR3 is TGCGCCAGCAGCCAGGGAAGCGGGGGACCCACAGATACGCAGTATTTT.

The rearrangement joins TRBV9 to TRBJ1-3; unclear D gene. V was trimmed by 0 bases and J by 8 bases, leaving 6 bases between them. This CDR3 region has 12 residues. Germline CDR1 reads SGDLS; CDR2 reads YYNGEE. CDR3 residues: CASSVGGHTIYF. CDR3 DNA sequence: TGTGCCAGCAGCGTAGGTGGTCACACCATATATTTT.

The genes are TRBV18 and TRBJ1-2, with TRBD1 matching over 7 bases. Germline V CDR1 and CDR2: KGHSH, LQKENI. V lost 3 bases and J lost 1; bases outside the gene matches: 8. The CDR3 extends over 16 amino acids. The CDR3 is CASSPSPGQLNYGYTF. The DNA for the CDR3 is TGTGCCAGCTCACCCTCACCGGGACAGCTTAACTATGGCTACACCTTC.

V and J are TRBV5-1 and TRBJ2-7; D gene ambiguous. The CDR3 is made up of 13 amino acids. Trimming took off 3 bases at V and 0 bases at J, with 7 bases between the two ends. CDR1 SGHRS and CDR2 YFSETQ come from the germline V gene. The CDR3 region has the DNA TGCGCCAGCAGCTGGGTAACCTCCTACGAGCAGTACTTC. This translates into CASSWVTSYEQYF.

The J gene is TRBJ2-7, the V gene TRBV7-8, with D possibly TRBD1 on 6 matching bases. From germline, CDR1 is SGHVS and CDR2 FQNEAQ. The CDR3 spans 17 residues. V lost 1 base to trimming and J lost 1 base, with 17 bases between them. The CDR3, as DNA: TGTGCCAGCAGCTTAGAGGGGCAGGGGTACTCTTCCTACGAGCAGTACTTC. It yields the protein CASSLEGQGYSSYEQYF.

This clone was picked up a small number of times. Other nucleotide sequences from this sample produce the same CDR3. The chain is built from TRBV30 and TRBJ2-7; 12 bases map to TRBD2. The CDR3 consists of 13 residues. Germline V gene data show CDR1 as GTSNPN and CDR2 as SVGIG (reference sequence). The V segment lost 5 bases and the J segment 1 base; nucleotides outside the gene matches: 0. The CDR3 DNA is TGTGCCTGGGGACTAGCGGGGTCCTACGAGCAGTACTTC. This gives the protein CAWGLAGSYEQYF.

The chain uses TRBV7-2 and TRBJ1-5; 7 positions agree with TRBD1. This CDR3 has 16 residues. Germline CDR1 SGHTA, CDR2 FQGNSA. Losses at the gene ends were 3 bases for V and 5 bases for J; bases not matched to a gene: 10. The CDR3 coding sequence is TGTGCCAGCAGCTTGGCTACCGGGACAGCTTATCAGCCCCAGCATTTT. This codes for CASSLATGTAYQPQHF.

The chain joins TRBV28 to TRBJ1-2, with 10 bases identical to TRBD1. The length of the CDR3 is 16 residues. From germline, CDR1 is MDHEN and CDR2 SYDVKM. J lost 4 bases, V lost 6 bases, and 11 bases had no gene match. CDR3 sequence (DNA): TGTGCCAGCAGGGTGACAGGGGGCGCATACGGCTATGGCTACACCTTC. This translates into CASRVTGGAYGYGYTF.

V and J are TRBV7-9 and TRBJ2-1; unclear D gene. The V and J ends lost 5 bases and 9 bases respectively, with 11 bases between them. Germline CDR1 reads SEHNR; CDR2 reads FQNEAQ (reference sequence). The CDR3 loop spans 12 amino acids. The CDR3, as DNA: TGTGCCAGCAGCCATGTCACAGTTGAGCAGTTCTTC. Protein product: CASSHVTVEQFF.

The chain carries TRBV5-4 and TRBJ1-6; TRBD1 matches 8 bases. Germline CDR1 reads SGHNT; CDR2 reads YYREEE (reference sequence). CDR3 size: 15 residues. J gave up 5 bases and V 3 bases, and 4 bases lay outside the gene matches. CDR3 sequence: CASSSSGGHNSPLHF. As DNA, the CDR3 is TGTGCCAGCAGCTCCTCAGGGGGCCATAATTCACCCCTCCACTTT.

The chain links TRBV7-9 to TRBJ1-2, with D possibly matching TRBD1 (5 bases). The CDR3 runs to 16 residues. The germline V gene has CDR1 SEHNR and CDR2 FQNEAQ (reference sequence). The V gene lost 4 bases and the J gene lost 0 bases, with 15 bases spanning the gap. The CDR3 DNA follows: TGTGCCAGCAGCTCGACGCTCAGGGAAGCTAACTATGGCTACACCTTC. This sequence encodes CASSSTLREANYGYTF.

CDR3 nucleotide sequence: TGTGCCAGCAGCCAAGATCGTGACAGGGCTTCACCCCTCCACTTT. Amino acid sequence: CASSQDRDRASPLHF. This sequence joins TRBV4-2 and TRBJ1-6; 7 nucleotides agree with TRBD1. This CDR3 has 15 amino acids. V dropped 0 bases and J dropped 9; count of bases not matched to a gene: 5. Germline V CDR1 and CDR2: LGHNA, YNFKEQ.

The V and J genes are TRBV6-1 and TRBJ1-3, with a tentative D call TRBD1 (6 bases). Germline CDR1 is MNHNS and CDR2 is SASEGT. The CDR3 runs to 20 residues. The germline V and J ends were trimmed by 4 bases and 5 bases, with 30 bases remaining between them. The CDR3 nucleotides read TGTGCCAGCAGTGGCAGACAGGTTAACCGGAATATCGACGTCCGAAACACCATATATTTT. It yields the protein CASSGRQVNRNIDVRNTIYF.

CDR3 protein: CASSQDVDRGYEQYF. In nucleotides, the CDR3 is TGCGCCAGCAGCCAAGATGTCGATAGGGGGTACGAGCAGTACTTC. The chain uses TRBV4-3 and TRBJ2-7; a weak D match, TRBD1 (6 bases). Per germline, CDR1 LGHNA and CDR2 YSLEER. V was pared by 0 bases and J by 4 bases, with 13 bases between. The CDR3 runs 15 residues.

The V and J genes are TRBV29-1 and TRBJ1-3; D remains ambiguous. Germline lookup yields CDR1 SQVTM and CDR2 ANQGSEA. The CDR3 has 10 residues. CDR3 nucleotides: TGCAGGGTGATCCGGAACACCATATATTTT. Residues: CRVIRNTIYF. Full variable domain (outside the CDR3, taken from reference TRBV29-1 and TRBJ1-3): SAVISQKPSRDICQRGTSLTIQCQVDSQVTMMFWYRQQPGQSLTLIATANQGSEATYESGFVIDKFPISRPNLTFSTLTVSNMSPEDSSIYLCRVIRNTIYFGEGSWLTVV.

The rearrangement links TRBV28 to TRBJ1-3; D gene uncertain. Trimming took off 5 bases at V and 0 bases at J, with 8 bases between the two ends. The germline V gene has CDR1 MDHEN and CDR2 SYDVKM. The CDR3 sequence is 14 residues long. CDR3: CASSLQSSGNTIYF. The CDR3 nucleotides are TGTGCCAGCAGTCTCCAAAGCTCTGGAAACACCATATATTTT.

The V and J genes are TRBV6-5 and TRBJ2-1, with D possibly TRBD1 on 5 matching bases. V was pared by 0 bases and J by 0 bases, with 9 bases between. CDR1 MNHEY and CDR2 SVGAGI come from the germline V gene. The CDR3 covers 16 residues. The CDR3: CASSYSTASSYNEQFF. CDR3 coding DNA: TGTGCCAGCAGTTACTCGACAGCTAGCTCCTACAATGAGCAGTTCTTC.

Notes on this clone: Other DNA variants within this sample encode the same CDR3. V and J are TRBV6-5 and TRBJ2-7; 7 positions match TRBD1. Per germline, CDR1 MNHEY and CDR2 SVGAGI. The CDR3 contains 14 residues. After removal of 0 bases from V and 2 bases from J, the junction contained 1 base not matched to a gene. The CDR3 sequence: CASSYSTGPYEQYF. The CDR3 DNA reads TGTGCCAGCAGTTACTCGACAGGGCCCTACGAGCAGTACTTC.

The chain employs TRBV6-1 and TRBJ2-7, with a possible D match to TRBD1 (6 bases). The V end lost 9 bases, the J end lost 2 bases, and 20 bases lay between the germline ends. The CDR3 contains 15 residues. Per germline, CDR1 MNHNS and CDR2 SASEGT. The CDR3 sequence: CASLRDDRHPYEQYF. The CDR3 DNA reads as TGTGCCAGTCTGCGCGACGACAGGCACCCCTACGAGCAGTACTTC.

The V gene is TRBV7-8, the J gene TRBJ2-1, with D perhaps matching TRBD1 (6 bases). Trimming cost V 7 bases and J 6 bases, with 16 bases left between them. From germline, CDR1 is SGHVS and CDR2 FQNEAQ. The CDR3 is 14 amino acids. The DNA for the CDR3 is TGTGCCAGCAACGAGGAGGACAGCGGCAATGAGCAGTTCTTC. Translation: CASNEEDSGNEQFF.

The V gene is TRBV28, the J gene TRBJ2-7, with D perhaps TRBD2 (6 bases). With 11 bases removed from V and 4 bases from J, the gap between germline ends came to 12 bases. The length of the CDR3 is 11 residues. CDR1 is MDHEN, CDR2 SYDVKM, per germline. The CDR3 sequence: CAGGKGYEQYF. DNA of the CDR3: TGTGCCGGGGGGAAGGGGTACGAGCAGTACTTC.

The rearrangement joins TRBV7-9 to TRBJ2-5, with D unclear. The end of the DNA aligns better with TRBJ2-7, so the J call may be wrong. Germline V CDR1 and CDR2: SEHNR, FQNEAQ (reference sequence). CDR3 size: 13 residues. This CDR3 reads CASSLALHPEQYF. CDR3 in DNA: TGTGCCAGCAGCTTAGCGCTACACCCCGAGCAGTACTTC.